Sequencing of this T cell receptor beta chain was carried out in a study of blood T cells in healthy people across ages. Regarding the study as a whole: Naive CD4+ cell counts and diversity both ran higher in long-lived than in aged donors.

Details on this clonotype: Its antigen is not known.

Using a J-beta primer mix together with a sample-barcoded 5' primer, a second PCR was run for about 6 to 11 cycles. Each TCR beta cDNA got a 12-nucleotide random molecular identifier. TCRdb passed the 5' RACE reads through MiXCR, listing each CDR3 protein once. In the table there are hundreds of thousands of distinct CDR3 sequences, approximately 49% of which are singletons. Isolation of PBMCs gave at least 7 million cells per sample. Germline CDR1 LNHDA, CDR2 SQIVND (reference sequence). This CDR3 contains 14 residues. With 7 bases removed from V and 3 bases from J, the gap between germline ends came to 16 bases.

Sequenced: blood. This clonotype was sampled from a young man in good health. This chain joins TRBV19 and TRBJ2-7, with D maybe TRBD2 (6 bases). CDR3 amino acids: CASNTGLGYYEQYF. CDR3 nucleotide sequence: TGTGCCAGTAATACGGGACTCGGCTACTACGAGCAGTACTTC.